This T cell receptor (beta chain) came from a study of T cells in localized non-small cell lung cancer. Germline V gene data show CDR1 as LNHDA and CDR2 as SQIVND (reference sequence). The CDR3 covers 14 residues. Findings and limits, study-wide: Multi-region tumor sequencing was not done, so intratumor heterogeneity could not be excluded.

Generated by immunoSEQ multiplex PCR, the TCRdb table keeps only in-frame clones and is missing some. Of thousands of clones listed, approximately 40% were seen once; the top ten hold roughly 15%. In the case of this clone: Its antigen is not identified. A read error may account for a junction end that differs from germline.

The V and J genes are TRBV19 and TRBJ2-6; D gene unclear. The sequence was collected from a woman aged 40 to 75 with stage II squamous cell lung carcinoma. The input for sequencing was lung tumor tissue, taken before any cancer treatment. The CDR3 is CASSLDSGANVLTF. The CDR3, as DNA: TGTGCCAGTAGTTTAGACTCTGGGGCCAACGTCCTGACTTTC.